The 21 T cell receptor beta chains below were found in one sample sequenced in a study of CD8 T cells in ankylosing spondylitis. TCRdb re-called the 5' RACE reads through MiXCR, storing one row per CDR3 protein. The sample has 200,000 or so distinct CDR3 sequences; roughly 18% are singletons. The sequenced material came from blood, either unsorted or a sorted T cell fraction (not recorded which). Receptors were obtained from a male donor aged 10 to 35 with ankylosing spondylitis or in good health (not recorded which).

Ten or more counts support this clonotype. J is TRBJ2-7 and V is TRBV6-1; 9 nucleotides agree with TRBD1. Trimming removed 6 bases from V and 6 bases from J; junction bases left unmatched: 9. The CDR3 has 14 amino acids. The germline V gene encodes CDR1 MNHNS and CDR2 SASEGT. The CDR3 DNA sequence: TGTGCCAGCAGCACAGGGGGCGCGTGGGGCGAGCAGTACGTC. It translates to CASSTGGAWGEQYV.

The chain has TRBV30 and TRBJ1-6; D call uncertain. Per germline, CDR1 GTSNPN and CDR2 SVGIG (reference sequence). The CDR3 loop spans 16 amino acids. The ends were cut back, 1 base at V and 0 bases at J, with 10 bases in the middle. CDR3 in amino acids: CAWSADTNSYNSPLHF. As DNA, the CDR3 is TGTGCCTGGAGTGCCGACACTAACTCCTATAATTCACCCCTCCACTTT.

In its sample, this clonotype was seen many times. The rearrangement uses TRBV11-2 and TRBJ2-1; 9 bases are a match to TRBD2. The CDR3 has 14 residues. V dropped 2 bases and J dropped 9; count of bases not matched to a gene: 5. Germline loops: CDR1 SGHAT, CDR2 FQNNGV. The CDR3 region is CASSLLAGMREQFF. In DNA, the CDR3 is TGTGCCAGCAGCTTACTAGCGGGAATGCGTGAGCAGTTCTTC.

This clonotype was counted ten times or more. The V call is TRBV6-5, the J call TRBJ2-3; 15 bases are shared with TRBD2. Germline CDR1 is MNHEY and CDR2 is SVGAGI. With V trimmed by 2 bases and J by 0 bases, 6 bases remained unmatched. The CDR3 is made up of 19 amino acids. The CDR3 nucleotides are TGTGCCAGCAGTTACACGGGACTAGCGGGAGGAGGTAGCACAGATACGCAGTATTTT. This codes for CASSYTGLAGGGSTDTQYF.

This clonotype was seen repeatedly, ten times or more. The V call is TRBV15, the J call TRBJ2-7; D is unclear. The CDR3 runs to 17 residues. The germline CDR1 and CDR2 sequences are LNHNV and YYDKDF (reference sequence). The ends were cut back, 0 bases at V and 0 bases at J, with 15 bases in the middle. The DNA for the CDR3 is TGTGCCACCAGCAGAGACCCCGGAGCTACGCGCTCCTACGAGCAGTACGTC. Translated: CATSRDPGATRSYEQYV.

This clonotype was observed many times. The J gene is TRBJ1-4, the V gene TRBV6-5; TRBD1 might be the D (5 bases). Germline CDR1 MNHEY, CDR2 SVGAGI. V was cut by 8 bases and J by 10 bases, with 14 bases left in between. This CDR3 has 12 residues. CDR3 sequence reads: CASQGRGPKLFF. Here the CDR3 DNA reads TGTGCCAGCCAAGGGAGGGGACCAAAACTGTTTTTT.

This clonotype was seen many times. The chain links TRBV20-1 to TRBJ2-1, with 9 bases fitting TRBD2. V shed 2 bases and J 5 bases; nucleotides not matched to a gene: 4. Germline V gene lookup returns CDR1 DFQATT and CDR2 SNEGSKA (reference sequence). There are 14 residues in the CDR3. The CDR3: CSARRIAGDNEQFF. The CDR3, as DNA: TGCAGTGCTAGAAGAATAGCGGGAGACAATGAGCAGTTCTTC.

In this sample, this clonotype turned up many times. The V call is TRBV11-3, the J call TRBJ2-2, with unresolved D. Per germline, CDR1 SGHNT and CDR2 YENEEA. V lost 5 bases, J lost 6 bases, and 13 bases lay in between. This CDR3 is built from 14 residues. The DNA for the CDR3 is TGTGCCAGCAGCACTAACGAGTTGGCCGGGGAGCTGTTTTTT. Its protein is CASSTNELAGELFF.

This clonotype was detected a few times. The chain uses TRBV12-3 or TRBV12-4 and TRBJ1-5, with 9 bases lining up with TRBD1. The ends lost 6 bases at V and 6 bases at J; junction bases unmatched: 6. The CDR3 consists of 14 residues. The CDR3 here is CASSAGQGTQPQHF. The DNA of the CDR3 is TGTGCCAGCAGCGCTGGACAGGGGACTCAGCCCCAGCATTTT.

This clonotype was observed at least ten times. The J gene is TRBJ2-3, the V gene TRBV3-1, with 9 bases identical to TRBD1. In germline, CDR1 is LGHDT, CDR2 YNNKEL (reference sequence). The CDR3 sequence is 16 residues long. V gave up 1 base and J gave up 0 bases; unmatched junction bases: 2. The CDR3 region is CASSQVTGGSTDTQYF. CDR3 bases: TGTGCCAGCAGCCAAGTGACAGGGGGTAGCACAGATACGCAGTATTTT.

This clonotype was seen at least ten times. The CDR3 bases are TGCGCCAGCGCCGCCGGGACAGCTGTTTACAATGAGCAGTTCTTC. Translated: CASAAGTAVYNEQFF. The chain has TRBV4-3 and TRBJ2-1; 7 bases are shared with TRBD1. CDR1 LGHNA and CDR2 YSLEER come from the germline V gene. The V gene end was trimmed by 8 bases and the J gene end by 4 bases; junction bases not matched to a gene: 11. The CDR3 covers 15 residues.

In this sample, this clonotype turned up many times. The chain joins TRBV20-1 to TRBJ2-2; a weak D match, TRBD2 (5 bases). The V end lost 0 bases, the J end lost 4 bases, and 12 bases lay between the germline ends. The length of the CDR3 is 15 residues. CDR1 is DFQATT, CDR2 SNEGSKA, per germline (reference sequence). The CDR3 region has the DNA TGCAGTGCTAGAGATCTCCGGGGAAGCACCGGGGAGCTGTTTTTT. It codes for CSARDLRGSTGELFF.

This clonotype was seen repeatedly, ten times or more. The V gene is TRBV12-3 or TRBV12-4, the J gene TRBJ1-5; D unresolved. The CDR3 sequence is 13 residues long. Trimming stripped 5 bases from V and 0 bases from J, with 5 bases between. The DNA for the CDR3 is TGTGCCAGCAGTCCTCATAGCAATCAGCCCCAGCATTTT. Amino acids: CASSPHSNQPQHF.

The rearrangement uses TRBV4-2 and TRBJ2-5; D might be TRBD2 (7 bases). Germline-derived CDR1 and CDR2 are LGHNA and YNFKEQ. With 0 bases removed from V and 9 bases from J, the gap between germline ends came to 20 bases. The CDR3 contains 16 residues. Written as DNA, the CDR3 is TGTGCCAGCAGCCAAGATGAGGATCAAGGGGGGGAGGCCCAGTACTTC. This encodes CASSQDEDQGGEAQYF.

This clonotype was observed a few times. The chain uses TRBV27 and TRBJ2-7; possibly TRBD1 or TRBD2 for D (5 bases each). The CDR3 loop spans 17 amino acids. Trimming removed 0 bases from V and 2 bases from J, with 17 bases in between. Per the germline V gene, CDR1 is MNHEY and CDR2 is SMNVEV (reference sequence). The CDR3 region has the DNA TGTGCCAGCAGTTTATCGGGGCGCGGGCTAACCCCCTACGAGCAGTACTTC. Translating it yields CASSLSGRGLTPYEQYF.

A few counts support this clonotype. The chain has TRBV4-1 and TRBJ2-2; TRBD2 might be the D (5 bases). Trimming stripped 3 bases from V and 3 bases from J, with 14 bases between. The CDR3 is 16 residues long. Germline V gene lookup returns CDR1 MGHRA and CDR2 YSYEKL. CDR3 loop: CASSQARGMDTGELFF. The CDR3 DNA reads TGCGCCAGCAGCCAGGCTCGGGGTATGGACACCGGGGAGCTGTTTTTT.

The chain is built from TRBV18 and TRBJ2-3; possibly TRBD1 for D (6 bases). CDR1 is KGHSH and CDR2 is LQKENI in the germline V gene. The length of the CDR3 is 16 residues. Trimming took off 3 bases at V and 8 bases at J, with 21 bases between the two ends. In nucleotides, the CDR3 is TGTGCCAGCTCACCGTGGGGGCTTGGCTCACAGGGTACGCAGTATTTT. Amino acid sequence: CASSPWGLGSQGTQYF.

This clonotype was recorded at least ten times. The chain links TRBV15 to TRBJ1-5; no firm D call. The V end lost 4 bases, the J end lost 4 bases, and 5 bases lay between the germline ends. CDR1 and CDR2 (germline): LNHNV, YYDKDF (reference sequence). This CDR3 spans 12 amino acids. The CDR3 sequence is CATSIPNQPQHF. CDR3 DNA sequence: TGTGCCACCAGCATCCCGAATCAGCCCCAGCATTTT.

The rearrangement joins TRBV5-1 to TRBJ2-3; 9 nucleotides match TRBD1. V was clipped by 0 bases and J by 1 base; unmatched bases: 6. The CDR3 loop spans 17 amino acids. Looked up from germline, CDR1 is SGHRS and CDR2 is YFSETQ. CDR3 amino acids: CASSLEGQGRGTDTQYF. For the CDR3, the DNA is TGCGCCAGCAGCTTGGAGGGACAGGGTCGGGGCACAGATACGCAGTATTTT.

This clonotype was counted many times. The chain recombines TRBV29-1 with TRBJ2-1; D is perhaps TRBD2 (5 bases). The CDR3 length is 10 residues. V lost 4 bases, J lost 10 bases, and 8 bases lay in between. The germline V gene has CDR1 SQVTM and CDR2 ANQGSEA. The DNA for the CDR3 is TGCAGCGTTGCAGGCGGGGAGCAGTTCTTC. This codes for CSVAGGEQFF.

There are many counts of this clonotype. CDR3 amino acids: CSVATGPRTDLYF. The CDR3 region has the DNA TGCAGCGTTGCGACAGGGCCCAGAACTGACCTATACTTC. V gene TRBV29-1 combines with J gene TRBJ2-5, with 7 bases lining up with TRBD1. The germline V gene encodes CDR1 SQVTM and CDR2 ANQGSEA. The CDR3 extends over 13 amino acids. Germline trimming cut 4 bases from V and 14 bases from J; bases unmatched to any gene: 16.